These 9 T cell receptor beta chains came from one sample sequenced in a study of blood T cell repertoires in COVID-19. Repertoires were generated with immunoSEQ multiplex PCR, while TCRdb's copy carries only in-frame clones and drops some. The data hold roughly 130,000 clones, with about three quarters observed a single time. The sample was peripheral blood. These receptors were taken from a man at least 80 years old with acute or convalescent COVID-19.

This rearrangement joins TRBV7-9 to TRBJ2-1; weak D call: TRBD1 (6 bases). The CDR3 is 15 amino acids. Germline V gene lookup returns CDR1 SEHNR and CDR2 FQNEAQ (reference sequence). Between the trimmed V and J ends, which lost 5 bases and 7 bases, there was a span of 18 bases. The CDR3 DNA sequence: TGTGCCAGCAGCCCGTTTCCTCAGGGGACGAATGAGCAGTTCTTC. The encoded protein is CASSPFPQGTNEQFF.

The chain links TRBV7-9 to TRBJ1-1; 7 bases agree with TRBD1. Germline loops: CDR1 SEHNR, CDR2 FQNEAQ (reference sequence). The V and J ends lost 4 bases and 1 base, in that order; junction bases with no gene match: 3. The CDR3 length is 14 residues. The CDR3 sequence: CASSSQGGNTEAFF. The CDR3 nucleotides read TGTGCCAGCAGCTCCCAGGGGGGGAACACTGAAGCTTTCTTT.

The chain is built from TRBV15 and TRBJ1-1, with TRBD1 as a possible D gene (6 bases). The CDR3 runs to 14 residues. V lost 6 bases and J 5 bases, leaving 16 bases between the germline ends. The germline gives CDR1 LNHNV, CDR2 YYDKDF (reference sequence). The CDR3 region has the DNA TGTGCCACCAGGAGGGACACCCAGGGGACTGAAGCTTTCTTT. Translating gives CATRRDTQGTEAFF.

V and J are TRBV5-1 and TRBJ2-1; 9 bases map to TRBD2. CDR3 length equals 15 residues. Unmatched junction bases numbered 6, after V lost 3 bases and J lost 5 bases. Germline values: CDR1 SGHRS, CDR2 YFSETQ. The CDR3 region has the DNA TGCGCCAGCAGCTCCACGACTAGCGGTAACAATGAGCAGTTCTTC. Protein: CASSSTTSGNNEQFF.

The V gene is TRBV18, the J gene TRBJ1-4; no clear D. This CDR3 region has 12 residues. Trimming took off 3 bases at V and 12 bases at J, with 11 bases between the two ends. Germline CDR1 is KGHSH and CDR2 is LQKENI. The CDR3 protein is CASSPAREELFF. CDR3 DNA sequence: TGTGCCAGCTCACCGGCGAGGGAGGAACTGTTTTTT.

This clone turned up a few times. The chain combines TRBV27 with TRBJ2-2; D is possibly TRBD1 (6 bases). Germline V CDR1 and CDR2: MNHEY, SMNVEV (reference sequence). V was cut by 9 bases and J by 5 bases, with 7 bases left in between. The CDR3 is 11 amino acids. CDR3 in amino acids: CARDRTGELFF. CDR3 DNA: TGTGCCAGGGACAGAACCGGGGAGCTGTTTTTT.

This chain connects TRBV5-5 to TRBJ2-5, with TRBD1 matching 9 bases. The CDR3 runs to 15 residues. The germline CDR1 and CDR2 sequences are SGHKS and YYEKEE (reference sequence). V lost 4 bases to trimming and J lost 6 bases; unmatched junction nucleotides: 10. The CDR3 nucleotides read TGTGCCAGCAGCCCTGACAGGGGGGGTTGGAAGACCCAGTACTTC. It codes for CASSPDRGGWKTQYF. Combining the CDR3 with reference TRBV5-5 and TRBJ2-5 gives the whole variable domain DAGVTQSPTHLIKTRGQQVTLRCSPISGHKSVSWYQQVLGQGPQFIFQYYEKEERGRGNFPDRFSARQFPNYSSELNVNALLLGDSALYLCASSPDRGGWKTQYFGPGTRLLVL.

On this clone itself: A much larger clonotype is one base distant, so this may be a read error. The chain links TRBV11-2 to TRBJ1-1, with D uncertain. The CDR3 is 14 residues long. Trimming shortened V by 1 base and J by 1 base, and 7 bases separated the two germline ends. Looked up from germline, CDR1 is SGHAT and CDR2 is FQNNGV. CDR3 DNA sequence: TGTGCCAGCAGCTTAGTGGCAGGGAACACTGAAGCTTTCTTT. Translated, it gives CASSLVAGNTEAFF.

The CDR3 spells CASSQARNRGSLLYEQYF. The DNA for the CDR3 is TGCGCCAGCAGCCAAGCAAGGAACAGGGGCAGCCTCCTCTACGAGCAGTACTTC. V usage is TRBV4-3 and J usage is TRBJ2-7, with 7 bases lining up with TRBD1. The trim removed 1 base at V and 3 bases at J, leaving 15 bases unmatched. Germline-derived CDR1 and CDR2 are LGHNA and YSLEER. This CDR3 is built from 18 residues.